A selection of T cell receptor beta chains follows, all from one sample in a study of cytomegalovirus exposure and HLA in healthy donors. The assay was immunoSEQ multiplex PCR, and TCRdb's table has in-frame clones only and misses some. Of some 150,000 clones listed, 60% to 80% were seen once; the top ten hold about 0.66%. Sequencing was carried out using PBMCs. Receptors were obtained from a male donor in good health and CMV-seronegative. The CDR3 runs from the conserved cysteine through the conserved F or W. The D gene is left open where the match is weak. Expanded clones get a size class; other rows say once, few or many, or leave the size out.

D gene	clone size	V gene	J gene	CDR3 DNA	CDR3 protein
TRBD2	-	TRBV30	TRBJ2-7	TGTGCCTGGAGTGGGACTAGCGGGGGTTACGAGCAGTACTTC	CAWSGTSGGYEQYF
-	-	TRBV7-7	TRBJ2-5	TGTGCCAGCAGCTTACGGAGTCAAGAGACCCAGTACTTC	CASSLRSQETQYF
TRBD1	-	TRBV7-2	TRBJ1-6	TGTGCCAGCAGCTCATTTCCGACAGGGGGGAATTCACCCCTCCACTTT	CASSSFPTGGNSPLHF
-	-	TRBV2	TRBJ1-1	TGTGCCAGCAGTGAAGTGGGGGGAGGGACTGAAGCTTTCTTT	CASSEVGGGTEAFF
TRBD1	-	TRBV15	TRBJ2-3	TGTGCCACCAGCAGAGATCAGGCAGGGGGCCTTACAGATACGCAGTATTTT	CATSRDQAGGLTDTQYF
TRBD1	few	TRBV7-3	TRBJ2-7	TGTGCCAGCAGCTTTGGGCCCAGGGGGCAATACGAGCAGTACTTC	CASSFGPRGQYEQYF
-	-	TRBV19	TRBJ1-3	TGTGCCAGTAGTACCTACAGGGAATCTGGAAACACCATATATTTT	CASSTYRESGNTIYF
-	-	TRBV6-6	TRBJ2-7	TGTGCCAGCAGTGATAGGCGGTCCGGCGGTAACGAGCAGTACTTC	CASSDRRSGGNEQYF
TRBD1	few	TRBV10-3	TRBJ2-7	TGTGCCATCAGTGAAACAGGGGAATCGTACGAGCAGTACTTC	CAISETGESYEQYF
TRBD2	-	TRBV5-1	TRBJ2-3	TGCGCCAGCAGCTTGGGGCTAGCGGGGGCCGAAGATACGCAGTATTTT	CASSLGLAGAEDTQYF
TRBD2	-	TRBV27	TRBJ2-7	TGTGCCAGCCAGGGGACTAGCGGGGGCTACGAGCAGTACTTC	CASQGTSGGYEQYF
TRBD1	few	TRBV6-1	TRBJ1-5	TGTGCCAGCAGTGGACAGGGGGCTCGCAATCAGCCCCAGCATTTT	CASSGQGARNQPQHF
TRBD2	-	TRBV10-3	TRBJ2-2	TGTGCCATAGCCGGGACTAAACTCACCGGGGAGCTGTTTTTT	CAIAGTKLTGELFF
TRBD2	-	TRBV14	TRBJ2-7	TGTGCCAGCAGCGTTGGACTAGCGGGAGTATACGAGCAGTACTTC	CASSVGLAGVYEQYF
TRBD1	-	TRBV12-5	TRBJ2-1	TGTGCTAGTGGTTTGGGACAGGGGGGGTACAATGAGCAGTTCTTC	CASGLGQGGYNEQFF
-	few	TRBV5-1	TRBJ2-2	TGCGCCAGCAGCCTCCTGACACCGAAAAGATCCGGGGAGCTGTTTTTT	CASSLLTPKRSGELFF
TRBD2	-	TRBV5-4	TRBJ2-1	TGTGCCAGCAGCTTGGATCCGGGGGGAAATGAGCAGTTCTTC	CASSLDPGGNEQFF
-	-	TRBV11-2	TRBJ2-3	TGTGCCAGCAGCCAAGACTGGGGGCGCACAGATACGCAGTATTTT	CASSQDWGRTDTQYF
TRBD1	-	TRBV27	TRBJ1-1	TGTGCCAGCAGTCCAAATCCGACAGGGGGCCGTACTGAAGCTTTCTTT	CASSPNPTGGRTEAFF
-	-	TRBV30	TRBJ1-5	TGTGCCTGGAGCCCCGACAGTAATCAGCCCCAGCATTTT	CAWSPDSNQPQHF
-	-	TRBV7-3	TRBJ1-1	TGTGCCAGCAGCTCGAGGGAGAACACTGAAGCTTTCTTT	CASSSRENTEAFF
TRBD1	-	TRBV27	TRBJ2-5	TGTGCCAGCAGTTTATCGACAGGGGGCGTCCCGGTCCAAGAGACCCAGTACTTC	CASSLSTGGVPVQETQYF
-	-	TRBV7-8	TRBJ1-1	TGTGCCAGCAGGGAGGGGACTACGAACACTGAAGCTTTCTTT	CASREGTTNTEAFF
TRBD1	-	TRBV29-1	TRBJ1-2	TGCAGCGACACCGGGACAGCTAACTATGGCTACACCTTC	CSDTGTANYGYTF
-	-	TRBV7-9	TRBJ2-7	TGTTCCAGCAGCCCCAAGACAGGTAGCTCCTACGAGCAGTACTTC	CSSSPKTGSSYEQYF
TRBD2	-	TRBV7-9	TRBJ2-3	TGTGCCAGCACCGTACTCCGAGGACTAGCGGGAGGGAGCACAGATACGCAGTATTTT	CASTVLRGLAGGSTDTQYF
TRBD1	-	TRBV6-5	TRBJ1-6	TGTGCCAGCAGTTACCAGACAGGGGCACCCCTCCACTTT	CASSYQTGAPLHF
TRBD2	-	TRBV5-4	TRBJ2-2	TGTGCCAGCAGCTTGGCGGGGGGGGGCCCCTCTGGGGAGCTGTTTTTT	CASSLAGGGPSGELFF
TRBD1	few	TRBV27	TRBJ1-1	TGTGCCAGCAGTTTATCCAGGGGGAATCCTGAAGCTTTCTTT	CASSLSRGNPEAFF
TRBD1	-	TRBV2	TRBJ2-3	TGTGCCAGCGGAAAAAACAGGGGCGGCACAGATACGCAGTATTTT	CASGKNRGGTDTQYF
TRBD2	few	TRBV7-2	TRBJ2-3	TGTGCCAGCAGCTTAACTAGCGGGAGGGGGGGAGATACGCAGTATTTT	CASSLTSGRGGDTQYF
TRBD2	-	TRBV29-1	TRBJ2-1	TGCAGCGTTCGCCTAGCGGGACTTCATGAGCAGTTCTTC	CSVRLAGLHEQFF
TRBD2	-	TRBV7-2	TRBJ2-1	TGTGCCAGCAGCTCCAGGACTAGCGGGCTATTCGATGAGCAGTTCTTC	CASSSRTSGLFDEQFF
-	-	TRBV10-3	TRBJ2-3	TGTGCCTCCGGGGGAGGCACGCAGTATTTT	CASGGGTQYF
-	-	TRBV5-1	TRBJ2-3	TGCGCCAGCAGCGGGGGGACAGACACAGATACGCAGTATTTT	CASSGGTDTDTQYF
-	-	TRBV11-2	TRBJ1-5	TGTGCCAGCAGCTTACGGTGGGGGGGCCATCAGCCCCAGCATTTT	CASSLRWGGHQPQHF
TRBD2	-	TRBV5-1	TRBJ2-5	TGCGCCAGCAGCTTCAGGCTAGCGGAGGGAAGAGAGACCCAGTACTTC	CASSFRLAEGRETQYF
TRBD2	-	TRBV18	TRBJ2-7	TGTGCCAGCTCACCATCTAGCGGGAACTACGAGCAGTACTTC	CASSPSSGNYEQYF
-	-	TRBV5-5	TRBJ1-1	TGCGCCAGCAGCCAAGAAGGGGGGAACACTGAAGCTTTCTTT	CASSQEGGNTEAFF
TRBD2	-	TRBV6-1	TRBJ2-2	TGTGCCACCTTAGCGGGGACTAGCGTCTCCGGGGAGCTGTTTTTT	CATLAGTSVSGELFF
-	-	TRBV27	TRBJ2-1	TGTGCCAGCAGTTTATCGTTGACAGCTGAGCAGTTCTTC	CASSLSLTAEQFF
-	-	TRBV4-2	TRBJ2-3	TGTGCCAGCAGCCACGGTGGAGGGGGCACAGATACGCAGTATTTT	CASSHGGGGTDTQYF
-	-	TRBV27	TRBJ2-5	TGTGCCAGCAGTCTGTACAGCAACCTCCAAGAGACCCAGTACTTC	CASSLYSNLQETQYF
TRBD2	-	TRBV19	TRBJ2-2	TGTGCCAGTGCCCCTAGCGGGGGATACACCGGGGAGCTGTTTTTT	CASAPSGGYTGELFF
TRBD1	-	TRBV27	TRBJ2-1	TGTGCCAGTAGCCGGGACAGGGCGTACAATGAGCAGTTCTTC	CASSRDRAYNEQFF
-	-	TRBV6-4	TRBJ1-1	TGTGCCAGCAGGACAGCCCCGAACACTGAAGCTTTCTTT	CASRTAPNTEAFF
TRBD1	-	TRBV5-1	TRBJ2-2	TGCGCCAGCAGCTTGAGGACAGGTGGCACCGGGGAGCTGTTTTTT	CASSLRTGGTGELFF